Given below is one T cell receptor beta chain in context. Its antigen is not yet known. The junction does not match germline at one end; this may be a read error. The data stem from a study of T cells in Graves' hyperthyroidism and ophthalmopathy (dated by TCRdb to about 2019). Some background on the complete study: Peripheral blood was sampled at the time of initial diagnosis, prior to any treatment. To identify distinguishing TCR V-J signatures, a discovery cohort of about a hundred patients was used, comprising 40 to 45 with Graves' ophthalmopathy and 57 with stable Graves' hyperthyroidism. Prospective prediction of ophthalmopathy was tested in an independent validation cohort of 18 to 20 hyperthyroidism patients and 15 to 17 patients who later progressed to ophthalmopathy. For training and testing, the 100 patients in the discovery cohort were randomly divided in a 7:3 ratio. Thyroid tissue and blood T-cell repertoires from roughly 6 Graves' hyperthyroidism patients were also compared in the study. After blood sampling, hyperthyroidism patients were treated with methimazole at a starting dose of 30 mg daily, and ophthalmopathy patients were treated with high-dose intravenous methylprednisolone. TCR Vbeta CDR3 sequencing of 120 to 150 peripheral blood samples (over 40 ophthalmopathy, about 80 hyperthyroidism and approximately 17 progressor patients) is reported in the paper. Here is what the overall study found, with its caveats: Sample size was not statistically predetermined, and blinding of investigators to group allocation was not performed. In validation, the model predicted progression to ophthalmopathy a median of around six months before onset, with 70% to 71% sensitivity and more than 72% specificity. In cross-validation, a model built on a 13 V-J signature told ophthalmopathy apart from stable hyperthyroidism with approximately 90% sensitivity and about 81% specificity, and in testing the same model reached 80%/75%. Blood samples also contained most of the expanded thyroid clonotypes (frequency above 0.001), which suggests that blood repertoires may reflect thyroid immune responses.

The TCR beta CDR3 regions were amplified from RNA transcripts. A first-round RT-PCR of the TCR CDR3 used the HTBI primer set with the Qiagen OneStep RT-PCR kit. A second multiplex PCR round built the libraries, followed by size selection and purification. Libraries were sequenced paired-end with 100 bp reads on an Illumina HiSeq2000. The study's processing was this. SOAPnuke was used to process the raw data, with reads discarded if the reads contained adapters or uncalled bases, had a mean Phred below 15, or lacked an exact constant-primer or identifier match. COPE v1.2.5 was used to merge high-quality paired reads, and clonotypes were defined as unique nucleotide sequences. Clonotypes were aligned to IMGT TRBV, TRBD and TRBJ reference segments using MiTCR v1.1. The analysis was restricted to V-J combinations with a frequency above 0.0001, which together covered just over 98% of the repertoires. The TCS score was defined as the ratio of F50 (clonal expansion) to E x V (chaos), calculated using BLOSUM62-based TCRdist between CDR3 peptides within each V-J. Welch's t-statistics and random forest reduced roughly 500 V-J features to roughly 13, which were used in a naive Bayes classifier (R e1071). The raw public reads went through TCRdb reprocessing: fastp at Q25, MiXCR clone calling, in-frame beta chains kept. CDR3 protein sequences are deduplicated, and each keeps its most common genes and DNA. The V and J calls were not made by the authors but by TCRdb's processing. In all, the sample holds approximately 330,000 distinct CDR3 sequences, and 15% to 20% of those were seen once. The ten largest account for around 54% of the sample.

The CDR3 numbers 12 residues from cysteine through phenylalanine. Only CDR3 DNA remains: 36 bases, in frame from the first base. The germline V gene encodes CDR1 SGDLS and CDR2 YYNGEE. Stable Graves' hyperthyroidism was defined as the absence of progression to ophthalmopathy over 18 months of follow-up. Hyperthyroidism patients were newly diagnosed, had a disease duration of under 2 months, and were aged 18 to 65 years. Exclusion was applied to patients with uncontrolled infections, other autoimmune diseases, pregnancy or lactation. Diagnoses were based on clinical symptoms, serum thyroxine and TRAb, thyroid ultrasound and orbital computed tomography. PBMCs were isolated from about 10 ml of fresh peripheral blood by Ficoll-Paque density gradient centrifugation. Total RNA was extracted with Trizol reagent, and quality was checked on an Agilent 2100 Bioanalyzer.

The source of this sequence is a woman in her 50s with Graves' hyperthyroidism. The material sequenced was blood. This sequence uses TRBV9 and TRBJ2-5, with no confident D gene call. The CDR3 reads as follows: CASSGDQEAQYF. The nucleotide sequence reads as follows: TGTGCCAGCAGCGGAGACCAAGAGGCCCAGTACTTC.